The source of this T cell receptor beta chain is a study of blood T cell repertoires in COVID-19. Study-level background: Acute-phase and convalescent COVID-19 samples originated in the United States, Italy and Spain. T cells, B-cell-depleted T cells, or PBMCs supplied cDNA or gDNA.

Authors' processing steps: Estimation of nucleated cell counts relied on the amplification of reference gene primers. Generated by immunoSEQ multiplex PCR, the TCRdb table keeps only in-frame clones and is missing some. The V and J calls and the clone size are those of that table, but D and trimming were determined from the DNA. The table has 130,000 or so clones, roughly 81% seen once. The germline V gene encodes CDR1 MNHEY and CDR2 SVGAGI. The CDR3 consists of 16 residues. V lost 2 bases, J lost 1 base, and 15 bases lay in between. Material: peripheral blood. The chain employs TRBV6-5 and TRBJ2-7, with D possibly matching TRBD2 (6 bases). The receptor was isolated from a human donor in a cohort sampled during active COVID-19. This CDR3 reads CASSYGSGLLSYEQYF. The CDR3 DNA reads as TGTGCCAGCAGTTACGGTAGCGGACTTCTATCCTACGAGCAGTACTTC.